This TCR beta chain was observed in a study of monozygotic twins with inflammatory bowel disease. Input per TCR library consisted of about 3.5 ug of total RNA. Eight distinct reactions (per sample) were used to make the cDNA. After re-calling the 5' RACE reads, TCRdb lists one entry per CDR3 protein, DNA absent. This repertoire comprises approximately 330,000 distinct CDR3 sequences; its ten largest clones make up around 2%. Germline loops: CDR1 KGHSH, CDR2 LQKENI. The CDR3 is 15 amino acids. Specimen: blood. V is TRBV18 and J is TRBJ2-1; TCRdb's D call of TRBD1 is untestable without DNA. This sequence was found in a human donor with ulcerative colitis or Crohn's disease, or a healthy co-twin of an affected twin (not recorded which). CDR3 loop: CASSPTTGNVNEQFF.